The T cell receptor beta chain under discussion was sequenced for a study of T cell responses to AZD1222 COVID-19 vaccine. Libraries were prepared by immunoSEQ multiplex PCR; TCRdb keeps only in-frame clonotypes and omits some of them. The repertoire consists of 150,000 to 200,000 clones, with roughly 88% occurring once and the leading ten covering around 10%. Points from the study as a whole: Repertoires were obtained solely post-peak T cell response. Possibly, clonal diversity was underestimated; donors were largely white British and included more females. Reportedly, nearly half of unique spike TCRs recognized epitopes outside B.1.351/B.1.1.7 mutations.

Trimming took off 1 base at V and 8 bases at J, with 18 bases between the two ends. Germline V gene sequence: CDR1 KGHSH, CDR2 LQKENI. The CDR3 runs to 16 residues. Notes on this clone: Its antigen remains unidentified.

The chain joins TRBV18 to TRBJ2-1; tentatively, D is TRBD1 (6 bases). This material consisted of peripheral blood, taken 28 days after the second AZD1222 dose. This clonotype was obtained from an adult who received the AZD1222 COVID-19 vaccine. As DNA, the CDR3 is TGTGCCAGCTCACCACTTCCAGGGGCACGAGGACATGAGCAGTTCTTC. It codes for CASSPLPGARGHEQFF. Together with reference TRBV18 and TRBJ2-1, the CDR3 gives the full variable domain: NAGVMQNPRHLVRRRGQEARLRCSPMKGHSHVYWYRQLPEEGLKFMVYLQKENIIDESGMPKERFSAEFPKEGPSILRIQQVVRGDSAAYFCASSPLPGARGHEQFFGPGTRLTVL.